The 26 T cell receptor beta chains presented below share a single source sample, sequenced in a study of long-term antiretroviral therapy in people with HIV. Sequencing used immunoSEQ v3.0 at survey level. TCRdb's table, derived via immunoSEQ multiplex PCR, lists solely in-frame clones and lacks some. This table holds 20,000 to 25,000 clones, approximately 76% found once. Sequencing was performed on unsorted PBMCs, taken roughly 21 months before starting antiretroviral therapy. These receptors were collected from a woman aged 40 to 50 with HIV.

The V and J genes are TRBV15 and TRBJ1-5; 7 bases are shared with TRBD1. With V trimmed by 3 bases and J by 7 bases, 6 bases remained unmatched. CDR1 is LNHNV, CDR2 YYDKDF, per germline (reference sequence). CDR3 length: 14 residues. The CDR3 region is CATSSTGEGQPQHF. CDR3 in DNA: TGTGCCACCAGCAGTACAGGGGAGGGACAGCCCCAGCATTTT.

The CDR3 is CASSPPWDGETQYF. In nucleotides, the CDR3 is TGTGCCAGCTCACCACCGTGGGACGGCGAGACCCAGTACTTC. The rearrangement joins TRBV18 to TRBJ2-5; TRBD1 or TRBD2 may be the D gene (5 bases each). The germline CDR1 and CDR2 sequences are KGHSH and LQKENI. The CDR3 is 14 residues long. V gave up 0 bases and J gave up 5 bases, with 10 bases separating them.

The J gene is TRBJ1-4, the V gene TRBV5-6; D is unclear. The CDR3 is 14 amino acids. Per the germline V gene, CDR1 is SGHDT and CDR2 is YYEEEE. With 5 bases removed from V and 0 bases from J, the gap between germline ends came to 8 bases. The CDR3 DNA reads TGTGCCAGCAGGCGAATTGCAACTAATGAAAAACTGTTTTTT. Its protein product is CASRRIATNEKLFF.

The CDR3 protein is CASRLRRKDRVNYEQYF. As DNA, the CDR3 is TGTGCCAGTAGACTCCGCAGGAAGGACAGGGTTAACTACGAGCAGTACTTC. J is TRBJ2-7 and V is TRBV19, with TRBD1 identical over 8 bases. The CDR3 runs to 17 residues. The germline V gene encodes CDR1 LNHDA and CDR2 SQIVND (reference sequence). V shed 6 bases, J shed 3 bases, and the junction held 16 bases outside the gene matches. The complete variable domain, with remaining parts taken from reference TRBV19 and TRBJ2-7, reads DGGITQSPKYLFRKEGQNVTLSCEQNLNHDAMYWYRQDPGQGLRLIYYSQIVNDFQKGDIAEGYSVSREKKESFPLTVTSAQKNPTAFYLCASRLRRKDRVNYEQYFGPGTRLTVT.

The CDR3, as DNA: TGTGCCAGCAGTGAAGGAGCGGGAGAGGAGACCCAGTACTTC. Its protein is CASSEGAGEETQYF. V and J are TRBV2 and TRBJ2-5, with 8 bases matching TRBD2. This CDR3 has 14 residues. V lost 1 base, J lost 5 bases, and 3 bases stayed unmatched. Germline assignment: CDR1 SNHLY and CDR2 FYNNEI.

V gene TRBV6-6 combines with J gene TRBJ2-4, with a tentative D call TRBD2 (5 bases). Per germline, CDR1 MNHNY and CDR2 SVGAGI (reference sequence). The CDR3 runs 13 residues. Trimming removed 6 bases from V and 6 bases from J, with 12 bases in between. The CDR3 is CASRGSSGNIQYF. The DNA for the CDR3 is TGTGCCAGCAGGGGGAGTTCCGGAAACATTCAGTACTTC.

The J gene is TRBJ2-7, the V gene TRBV30; 7 nucleotides line up with TRBD1. The CDR3 runs 12 residues. Unmatched junction bases numbered 4, after V lost 5 bases and J lost 3 bases. Germline values: CDR1 GTSNPN, CDR2 SVGIG (reference sequence). Here the CDR3 DNA reads TGTGCCTGGGGGGACAGAGTCTACGAGCAGTACTTC. This codes for CAWGDRVYEQYF.

The chain couples TRBV6-1 to TRBJ1-5, with D uncertain. Germline V gives CDR1 MNHNS, CDR2 SASEGT. The CDR3 runs 14 residues. V lost 1 base and J 5 bases, leaving 9 bases between the germline ends. The CDR3, as DNA: TGTGCCAGCAGTGAAGGCAGTTCTTATCAGCCCCAGCATTTT. Encoded protein: CASSEGSSYQPQHF.

This chain joins TRBV25-1 and TRBJ1-1, with D tentatively TRBD1 (5 bases). This CDR3 has 15 amino acids. Germline V gene lookup returns CDR1 MGHDK and CDR2 SYGVNS. The V gene lost 1 base and the J gene lost 3 bases, with 12 bases spanning the gap. In DNA, the CDR3 is TGTGCCAGCAGTGAATGGGGGGTTTTCGACACTGAAGCTTTCTTT. Residues: CASSEWGVFDTEAFF.

The V gene is TRBV10-3, the J gene TRBJ2-3, with TRBD2 matching 8 bases. Per germline, CDR1 ENHRY and CDR2 SYGVKD. The CDR3 is 16 amino acids. J gave up 0 bases and V 1 base, and 3 bases lay outside the gene matches. CDR3 in amino acids: CAISELAGSSTDTQYF. DNA of the CDR3: TGTGCCATCAGTGAGTTAGCGGGGAGTAGCACAGATACGCAGTATTTT.

The chain combines TRBV11-2 with TRBJ1-3; possible D gene TRBD1, 5 bases. Germline V gene sequence: CDR1 SGHAT, CDR2 FQNNGV. CDR3 length: 13 amino acids. V shed 1 base and J shed 14 bases, with 15 bases lying between them. CDR3 sequence: CASSLVTTGTLYF. The CDR3 DNA reads TGTGCCAGCAGCTTAGTTACCACCGGGACCCTATATTTT.

This clone appeared a few times. The chain combines TRBV30 with TRBJ1-1; D gene uncertain. This CDR3 contains 14 residues. Germline V gene data show CDR1 as GTSNPN and CDR2 as SVGIG (reference sequence). V was clipped by 5 bases and J by 0 bases, with 13 bases between them. The DNA of the CDR3 is TGTGCCTGGGCACAGCCACGGATGAACACTGAAGCTTTCTTT. As protein: CAWAQPRMNTEAFF.

Only one count was recorded for this clone. This chain uses TRBV5-1 with TRBJ1-4; D gene unclear. Trimming removed 2 bases at V and 6 bases at J, with 11 bases between. This CDR3 contains 14 residues. Germline V gene sequence: CDR1 SGHRS, CDR2 YFSETQ. CDR3 DNA sequence: TGCGCCAGCAGCTTAGTTTCCGTTGATGAAAAACTGTTTTTT. Translation gives CASSLVSVDEKLFF.

The chain recombines TRBV6-4 with TRBJ2-7; D ambiguous. Germline V gene sequence: CDR1 MRHNA, CDR2 SNTAGT. The length of the CDR3 is 13 residues. Trimming stripped 5 bases from V and 6 bases from J, with 14 bases between. CDR3 loop: CASSRRIPREQYF. The CDR3, as DNA: TGTGCCAGCAGTCGTCGGATCCCGCGCGAGCAGTACTTC.

The chain employs TRBV4-3 and TRBJ1-2, with D maybe TRBD1 (5 bases). This CDR3 spans 16 amino acids. The V and J ends lost 0 bases and 4 bases respectively, with 15 bases between them. The germline CDR1 and CDR2 sequences are LGHNA and YSLEER. The CDR3 nucleotides are TGCGCCAGCAGCCAAGAGATGCAGACAGCCCGCTATGGCTACACCTTC. Protein sequence: CASSQEMQTARYGYTF.

CDR3 loop: CASGLLGISSYNEQFF. The CDR3 nucleotides read TGTGCTAGTGGTTTACTAGGGATTAGCTCCTACAATGAGCAGTTCTTC. The V and J genes are TRBV12-5 and TRBJ2-1, with D perhaps TRBD2 (5 bases). Per the germline V gene, CDR1 is LGHNT and CDR2 is FRNRAP. This CDR3 contains 16 residues. Between the trimmed V and J ends, which lost 3 bases and 0 bases, there was a span of 12 bases.

V is TRBV27 and J is TRBJ2-7; TRBD1 matches at 7 bases. The CDR3 loop spans 15 amino acids. Germline lookup yields CDR1 MNHEY and CDR2 SMNVEV (reference sequence). V was clipped by 5 bases and J by 2 bases; unmatched bases: 9. CDR3: CASSRYRDSPYEQYF. The CDR3 nucleotides read TGTGCCAGCAGTAGATACCGGGACAGCCCCTACGAGCAGTACTTC.

The J gene is TRBJ1-2, the V gene TRBV7-2; D remains ambiguous. Germline-derived CDR1 and CDR2 are SGHTA and FQGNSA. The CDR3 runs 13 residues. The V gene lost 1 base and the J gene lost 6 bases, with 9 bases spanning the gap. The CDR3 DNA is TGTGCCAGCAGCTTAGGCCTGGCGGATGGCTACACCTTC. This encodes CASSLGLADGYTF.

The V and J genes are TRBV27 and TRBJ2-3; 8 bases align to TRBD2. With 5 bases clipped from V and 0 bases from J, the junction kept 7 bases outside the gene matches. The CDR3 totals 16 residues. Germline V gives CDR1 MNHEY, CDR2 SMNVEV (reference sequence). CDR3 DNA: TGTGCCAGCAGTCCCCAGACTAGCGTGAGCACAGATACGCAGTATTTT. It encodes CASSPQTSVSTDTQYF.

V usage is TRBV7-6 and J usage is TRBJ2-1; D not certain. The length of the CDR3 is 14 residues. Trimming pared 1 base from V and 2 bases from J, leaving 6 bases between. Germline-derived CDR1 and CDR2 are SGHVS and FNYEAQ. The CDR3 DNA reads TGTGCCAGCAGCTTAGTGAGTGCCTACAATGAGCAGTTCTTC. Amino acids: CASSLVSAYNEQFF.

The chain combines TRBV5-4 with TRBJ1-2; a weak D match, TRBD1 (5 bases). Trimming stripped 1 base from V and 7 bases from J, with 17 bases between. The length of the CDR3 is 15 residues. Looked up from germline, CDR1 is SGHNT and CDR2 is YYREEE (reference sequence). This CDR3 is CASSLQGAPSGGYTF. CDR3 coding DNA: TGTGCCAGCAGCTTGCAGGGCGCCCCCAGCGGTGGCTACACCTTC.

The chain has TRBV7-2 and TRBJ2-3; 7 nucleotides line up with TRBD2. The CDR3 length is 16 residues. Losses at the gene ends were 2 bases for V and 2 bases for J; bases not matched to a gene: 7. Germline V CDR1 and CDR2: SGHTA, FQGNSA. DNA for the CDR3: TGTGCCAGCAGCTTAAGCAGCGGGGCCTACACAGATACGCAGTATTTT. This sequence encodes CASSLSSGAYTDTQYF.

The CDR3 sequence: CASSESWGTDTQYF. The CDR3 nucleotides are TGCGCCAGCAGTGAGTCGTGGGGGACAGATACGCAGTATTTT. The chain uses TRBV10-1 and TRBJ2-3; D may be TRBD1 or TRBD2 (5 bases each). Looked up from germline, CDR1 is WNHNN and CDR2 is SYGVQD (reference sequence). V was trimmed by 0 bases and J by 3 bases, leaving 7 bases between them. There are 14 residues in the CDR3.

The sample holds a few counts of this clone. The chain uses TRBV10-1 and TRBJ2-7, with 9 bases lining up with TRBD1. Germline trimming cut 5 bases from V and 3 bases from J; bases unmatched to any gene: 14. CDR1 and CDR2 (germline): WNHNN, SYGVQD (reference sequence). The CDR3 runs 17 residues. The CDR3 sequence: CASSPGQGVYGIYEQYF. Here the CDR3 DNA reads TGCGCCAGCAGTCCGGGACAGGGAGTTTACGGTATCTACGAGCAGTACTTC.

This sequence joins TRBV5-1 and TRBJ1-2; tentatively, D is TRBD1 (5 bases). The CDR3 runs to 14 residues. Looked up from germline, CDR1 is SGHRS and CDR2 is YFSETQ. The V end was cut by 4 bases, the J end by 4 bases, with 14 bases between. The chain's CDR3 is CASSGAPALYGYTF. In DNA form, the CDR3 reads TGCGCCAGCAGCGGGGCGCCCGCTCTCTATGGCTACACCTTC.

This sequence joins TRBV29-1 and TRBJ1-1; tentative D call: TRBD1 (5 bases). Germline CDR1 and CDR2: SQVTM and ANQGSEA. The germline V and J ends were trimmed by 3 bases and 0 bases, with 17 bases remaining between them. The CDR3 contains 16 residues. The DNA for the CDR3 is TGCAGCGTTGAGGGGGGGGAGTGGGCAATGAACACTGAAGCTTTCTTT. Its protein is CSVEGGEWAMNTEAFF.